Listed here are 16 T cell receptor beta chains from one sample, sequenced in a study of long-term antiretroviral therapy in people with HIV. Sequencing relied on immunoSEQ assay v3.0, run at survey level. Produced via immunoSEQ multiplex PCR; TCRdb's table is partial and in-frame only. The profile shows about 27,000 clones, 76% of them singletons. The sequencing used unsorted PBMCs, collected 0.5 years after starting antiretroviral therapy. The receptor source for this set is a woman in her 40s with HIV.

V gene TRBV27 combines with J gene TRBJ2-7; TRBD1 agrees at 7 bases. This CDR3 contains 13 residues. The trim removed 5 bases at V and 3 bases at J, leaving 4 bases unmatched. Per germline, CDR1 MNHEY and CDR2 SMNVEV (reference sequence). Here the CDR3 reads CASSPGQSYEQYF. In DNA form, the CDR3 reads TGTGCCAGCAGTCCGGGACAGAGCTACGAGCAGTACTTC.

CDR3 amino acids: CATSRGDRNNQPQHF. Here the CDR3 DNA reads TGTGCCACCAGCAGGGGGGACAGAAACAATCAGCCCCAGCATTTT. This chain joins TRBV15 and TRBJ1-5; 7 bases map to TRBD1. Germline V gives CDR1 LNHNV, CDR2 YYDKDF (reference sequence). J lost 3 bases, V lost 3 bases, and 5 bases had no gene match. This CDR3 region has 15 residues. The full variable domain, in which reference TRBV15 and TRBJ1-5 provide the parts outside the CDR3, is DAMVIQNPRYQVTQFGKPVTLSCSQTLNHNVMYWYQQKSSQAPKLLFHYYDKDFNNEADTPDNFQSRRPNTSFCFLDIRSPGLGDTAMYLCATSRGDRNNQPQHFGDGTRLSIL.

This clone was recorded a few times. CDR3 in DNA: TGTGCCAGCAGCTTCGGCCAGGGCCGCTACGAGCAGTACTTC. Translation gives CASSFGQGRYEQYF. The chain uses TRBV5-6 and TRBJ2-7; maybe TRBD1 (5 bases). Trimming removed 2 bases at V and 3 bases at J, with 12 bases between. The CDR3 covers 14 residues. Germline CDR1 SGHDT, CDR2 YYEEEE.

The chain carries TRBV7-7 and TRBJ2-5; D is undetermined. This CDR3 is 14 amino acids long. Per germline, CDR1 SSHAT and CDR2 FNYEAQ (reference sequence). Trimming pared 2 bases from V and 3 bases from J, leaving 10 bases between. The CDR3 DNA reads as TGTGCCAGCAGCTTAATGGGCGGAGAAGAGACCCAGTACTTC. Translating it yields CASSLMGGEETQYF.

CDR3 region: CASSGWGGSNQPQHF. CDR3 DNA: TGTGCCAGCAGCGGGTGGGGCGGTAGCAATCAGCCCCAGCATTTT. The chain has TRBV5-5 and TRBJ1-5; a possible D gene is TRBD1 (5 bases). V was trimmed by 4 bases and J by 0 bases, leaving 11 bases between them. The CDR3 extends over 15 amino acids. Looked up from germline, CDR1 is SGHKS and CDR2 is YYEKEE (reference sequence).

This chain links TRBV18 with TRBJ2-3; D is ambiguous. CDR1 and CDR2 (germline): KGHSH, LQKENI. This CDR3 has 17 residues. V dropped 0 bases and J dropped 0 bases, with 13 bases sitting between them. The DNA of the CDR3 is TGTGCCAGCTCACCACCGACGACAAGTCCTAGCACAGATACGCAGTATTTT. The encoded protein is CASSPPTTSPSTDTQYF.

The rearrangement uses TRBV4-3 and TRBJ1-6; D gene unclear. The V and J ends lost 0 bases and 7 bases respectively, with 13 bases between them. CDR1 and CDR2 (germline): LGHNA, YSLEER. CDR3 length: 16 residues. For the CDR3, the DNA is TGCGCCAGCAGCCAAGAACCGGCCTCCGGAAATTCACCCCTCCACTTT. Translated, it gives CASSQEPASGNSPLHF.

This clone showed up just a few times. V and J are TRBV4-1 and TRBJ2-7; the D gene could be TRBD1 or TRBD2 (5 bases each). The CDR3 covers 16 residues. Germline-derived CDR1 and CDR2 are MGHRA and YSYEKL. V lost 0 bases and J 3 bases, leaving 15 bases between the germline ends. The CDR3 DNA follows: TGCGCCAGCAGCCAAGATCTTGACTACGGACACTACGAGCAGTACTTC. Its protein product is CASSQDLDYGHYEQYF.

The V and J genes are TRBV18 and TRBJ1-3; unclear D gene. The CDR3 has 16 amino acids. V lost 4 bases and J 0 bases, leaving 13 bases between the germline ends. Germline CDR1 and CDR2: KGHSH and LQKENI. Here the CDR3 DNA reads TGTGCCAGCTCACTCGACCTGTATAGCTCTGGAAACACCATATATTTT. It specifies CASSLDLYSSGNTIYF.

The chain employs TRBV7-2 and TRBJ2-1, with D unresolved. V shed 0 bases and J shed 2 bases, with 2 bases lying between them. The length of the CDR3 is 13 residues. The V gene's germline CDR1 is SGHTA and CDR2 FQGNSA. CDR3 coding DNA: TGTGCCAGCAGCTTAGCCGCCTACAATGAGCAGTTCTTC. It encodes CASSLAAYNEQFF.

The chain carries TRBV7-8 and TRBJ2-1; no clear D. The ends were cut back, 1 base at V and 7 bases at J, with 17 bases in the middle. Germline V gene data show CDR1 as SGHVS and CDR2 as FQNEAQ. CDR3 length equals 16 residues. The CDR3 DNA reads as TGTGCCAGCAGCTTAGACGCTTCTCCAGCCAGAAATGAGCAGTTCTTC. As protein: CASSLDASPARNEQFF.

In DNA form, the CDR3 reads TGTGCCACCAGCAGTCGCGGGGGGGGAGAGACCCAGTACTTC. Residues: CATSSRGGGETQYF. This chain connects TRBV15 to TRBJ2-5, with 9 bases lining up with TRBD2. From germline, CDR1 is LNHNV and CDR2 YYDKDF (reference sequence). This CDR3 is built from 14 residues. Losses at the gene ends were 3 bases for V and 4 bases for J; bases not matched to a gene: 3.

In this sample, this clone turned up once. The chain has TRBV11-2 and TRBJ1-6; the D is unclear. There are 15 residues in the CDR3. The germline gives CDR1 SGHAT, CDR2 FQNNGV. Deletions cut 0 bases from V and 7 bases from J, with 10 bases between. The CDR3 spells CASSLEKGANSPLHF. The CDR3, as DNA: TGTGCCAGCAGCTTAGAGAAGGGCGCCAATTCACCCCTCCACTTT. Supplemented by reference TRBV11-2 and TRBJ1-6, the full variable domain reads EAGVAQSPRYKIIEKRQSVAFWCNPISGHATLYWYQQILGQGPKLLIQFQNNGVVDDSQLPKDRFSAERLKGVDSTLKIQPAKLEDSAVYLCASSLEKGANSPLHFGNGTRLTVT.

The chain carries TRBV19 and TRBJ1-3; D unresolved. Germline CDR1 is LNHDA and CDR2 is SQIVND (reference sequence). This CDR3 has 14 amino acids. The germline V and J ends were trimmed by 5 bases and 0 bases, with 8 bases remaining between them. The CDR3 DNA sequence: TGTGCCAGTAGTCGGGGAGGCTCTGGAAACACCATATATTTT. Protein: CASSRGGSGNTIYF.

This clone was observed once. The chain joins TRBV5-4 to TRBJ2-6; unclear D gene. The ends were cut back, 3 bases at V and 0 bases at J, with 7 bases in the middle. The CDR3 is made up of 15 amino acids. CDR1 is SGHNT and CDR2 is YYREEE in the germline V gene (reference sequence). The DNA for the CDR3 is TGTGCCAGCAGCTCGGTCGGCTCTGGGGCCAACGTCCTGACTTTC. This sequence encodes CASSSVGSGANVLTF.

The chain carries TRBV6-5 and TRBJ1-5, with D maybe TRBD1 (5 bases). V was cut by 4 bases and J by 7 bases, with 14 bases left in between. Germline loops: CDR1 MNHEY, CDR2 SVGAGI. This CDR3 contains 14 residues. The CDR3 sequence is CASSSGGRRQPQHF. DNA of the CDR3: TGTGCCAGCAGTTCGGGGGGGAGAAGGCAGCCCCAGCATTTT.